This T cell receptor (beta chain) was sequenced in a study of T cell responses to AZD1222 COVID-19 vaccine. Study-wide results and caveats: Of spike-specific TCRs, nearly half reportedly target regions left unmutated in variants.

For this clone: Its specificity is not known.

Produced via immunoSEQ multiplex PCR; TCRdb's table is partial and in-frame only. The sample lists 95,000 to 150,000 clones, around nine tenths occurring once. CDR3 length: 14 amino acids. Trimming stripped 6 bases from V and 4 bases from J, with 15 bases between. Germline CDR1 reads MNHEY; CDR2 reads SVGAGI. The TCR sequence derives from an adult who received the MenACWY meningococcal vaccine as a control. Material: peripheral blood, obtained 28 days after the second dose of the MenACWY control vaccine. The chain couples TRBV6-5 to TRBJ1-1; D not resolved. CDR3 loop: CASRRTIMGTEAFF. CDR3 nucleotides: TGTGCCAGCAGAAGGACCATCATGGGCACTGAAGCTTTCTTT.